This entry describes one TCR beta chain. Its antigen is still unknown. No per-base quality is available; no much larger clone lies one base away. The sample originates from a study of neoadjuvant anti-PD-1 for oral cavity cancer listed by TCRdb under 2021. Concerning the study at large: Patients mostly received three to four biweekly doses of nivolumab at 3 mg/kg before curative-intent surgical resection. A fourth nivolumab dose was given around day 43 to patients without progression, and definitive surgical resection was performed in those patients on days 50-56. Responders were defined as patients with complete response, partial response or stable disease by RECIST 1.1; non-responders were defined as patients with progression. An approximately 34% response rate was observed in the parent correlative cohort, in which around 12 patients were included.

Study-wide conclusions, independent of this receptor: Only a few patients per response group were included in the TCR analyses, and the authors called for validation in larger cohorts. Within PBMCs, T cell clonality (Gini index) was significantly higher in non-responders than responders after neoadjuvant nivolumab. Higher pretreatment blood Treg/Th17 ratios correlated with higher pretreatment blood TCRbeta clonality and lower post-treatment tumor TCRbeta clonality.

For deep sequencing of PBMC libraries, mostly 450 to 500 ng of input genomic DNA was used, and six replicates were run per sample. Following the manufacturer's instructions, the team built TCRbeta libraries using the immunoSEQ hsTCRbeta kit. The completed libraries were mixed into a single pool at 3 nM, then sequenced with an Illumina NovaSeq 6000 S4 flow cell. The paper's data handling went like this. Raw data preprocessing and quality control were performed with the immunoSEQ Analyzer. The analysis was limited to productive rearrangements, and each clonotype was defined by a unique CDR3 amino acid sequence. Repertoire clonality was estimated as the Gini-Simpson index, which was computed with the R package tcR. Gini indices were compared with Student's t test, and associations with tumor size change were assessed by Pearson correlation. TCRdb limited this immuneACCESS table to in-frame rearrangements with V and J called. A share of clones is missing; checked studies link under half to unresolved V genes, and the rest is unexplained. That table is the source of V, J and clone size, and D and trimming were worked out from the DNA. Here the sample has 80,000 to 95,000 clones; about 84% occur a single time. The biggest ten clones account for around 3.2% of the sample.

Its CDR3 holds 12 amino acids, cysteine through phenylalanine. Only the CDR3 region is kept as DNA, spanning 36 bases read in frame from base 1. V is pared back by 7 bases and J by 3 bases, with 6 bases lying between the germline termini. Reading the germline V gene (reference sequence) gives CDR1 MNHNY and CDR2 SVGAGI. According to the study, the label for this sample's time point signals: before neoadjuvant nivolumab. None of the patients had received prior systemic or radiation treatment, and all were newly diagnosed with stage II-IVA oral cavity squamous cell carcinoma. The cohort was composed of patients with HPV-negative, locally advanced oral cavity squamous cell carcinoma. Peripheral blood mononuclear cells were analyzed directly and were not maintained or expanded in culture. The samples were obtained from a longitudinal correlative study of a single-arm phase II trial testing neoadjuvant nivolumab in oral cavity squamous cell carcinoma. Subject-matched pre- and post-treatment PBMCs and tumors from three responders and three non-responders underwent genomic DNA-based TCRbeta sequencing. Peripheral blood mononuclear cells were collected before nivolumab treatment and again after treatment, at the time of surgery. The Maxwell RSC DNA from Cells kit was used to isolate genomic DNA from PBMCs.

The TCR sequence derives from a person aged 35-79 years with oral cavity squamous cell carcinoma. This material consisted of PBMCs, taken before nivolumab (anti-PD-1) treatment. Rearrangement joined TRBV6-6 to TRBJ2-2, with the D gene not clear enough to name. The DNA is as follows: TGTGCCAGCACCCGCGACACCGGGGAGCTGTTTTTT. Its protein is CASTRDTGELFF.